This TCR beta chain came from a study of blood T cell repertoires in COVID-19. The protocol was immunoSEQ multiplex PCR, while the TCRdb copy is restricted to in-frame clones and leaves out a portion. The table shows about 240,000 clones, with approximately 87% occurring only once. Sequenced: peripheral blood. This sequence was found in a man aged 55 to 70 with acute or convalescent COVID-19.

Written as DNA, the CDR3 is TGTGCCAGCAGCCAAGCAGGGTTAAGTTCACCCCTCCACTTT. Its protein product is CASSQAGLSSPLHF. The chain recombines TRBV3-1 (or the pseudogene TRBV3-2) with TRBJ1-6, with TRBD1 as a possible D gene (5 bases). This CDR3 region has 14 residues. The germline V and J ends were trimmed by 1 base and 9 bases, with 10 bases remaining between them. CDR1 and CDR2 (germline): LGHDT, YNNKEL (reference sequence).